This T cell receptor (beta chain) was recovered during a study of T cells in localized non-small cell lung cancer. The table came from immunoSEQ multiplex PCR; TCRdb's copy has only in-frame clones and leaves some out. The sample includes 50,000 to 55,000 clones, 80% to 85% seen only once; the top ten take 17%. A remark on this clone: Its antigen is as yet unknown.

General study results and limits: Longer overall survival was seen with higher T cell density measured in blood. Heterogeneity is still possible, as just one tumor region was sequenced. Median roughly 57 top-100 tumor clones were shared with paired adjacent lung. Tumor showed lower T cell clonality than uninvolved adjacent lung, where it was highest.

V lost 0 bases and J lost 2, with 16 bases in between. Germline CDR1 MGHRA, CDR2 YSYEKL. The length of the CDR3 is 17 residues. The origin of this receptor is a man between 40 and 70 years old with stage III lung adenocarcinoma. The chain couples TRBV4-1 to TRBJ2-5, with D maybe TRBD2 (6 bases). Sequenced material: peripheral blood mononuclear cells, taken before any cancer treatment. CDR3: CASSQELGGGLQETQYF. Written as DNA, the CDR3 is TGCGCCAGCAGCCAAGAACTGGGTGGGGGGTTACAAGAGACCCAGTACTTC.